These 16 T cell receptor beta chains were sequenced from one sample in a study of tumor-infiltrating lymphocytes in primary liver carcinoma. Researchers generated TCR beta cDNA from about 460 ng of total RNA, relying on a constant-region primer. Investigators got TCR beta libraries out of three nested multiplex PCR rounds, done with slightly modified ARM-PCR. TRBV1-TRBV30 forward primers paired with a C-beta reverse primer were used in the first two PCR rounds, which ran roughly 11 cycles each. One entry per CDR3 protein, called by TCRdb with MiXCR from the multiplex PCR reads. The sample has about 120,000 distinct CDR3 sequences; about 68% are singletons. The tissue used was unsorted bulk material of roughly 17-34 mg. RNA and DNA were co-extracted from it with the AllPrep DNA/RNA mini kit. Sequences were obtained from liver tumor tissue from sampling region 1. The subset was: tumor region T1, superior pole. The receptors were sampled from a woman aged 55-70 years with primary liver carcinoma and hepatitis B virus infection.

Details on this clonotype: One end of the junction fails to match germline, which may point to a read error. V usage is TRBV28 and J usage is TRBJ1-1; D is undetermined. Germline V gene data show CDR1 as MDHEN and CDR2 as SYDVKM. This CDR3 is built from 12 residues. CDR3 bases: TGTGCCTGCAGTTTACTTAGGGCTGAAGCTTTCTTT. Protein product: CACSLLRAEAFF.

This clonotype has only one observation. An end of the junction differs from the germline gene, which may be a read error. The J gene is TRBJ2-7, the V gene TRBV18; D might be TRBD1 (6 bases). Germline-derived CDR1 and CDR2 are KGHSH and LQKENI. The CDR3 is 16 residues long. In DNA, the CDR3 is TGTGTCAGCTCACAATATCAAGGGACAAGCTCCTACGAGCAGTACTTC. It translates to CVSSQYQGTSSYEQYF.

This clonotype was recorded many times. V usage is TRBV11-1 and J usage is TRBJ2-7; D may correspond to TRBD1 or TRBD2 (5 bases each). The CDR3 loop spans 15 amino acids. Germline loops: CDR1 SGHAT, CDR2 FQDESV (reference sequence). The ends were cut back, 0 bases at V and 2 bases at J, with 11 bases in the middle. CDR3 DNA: TGTGCCAGCAGCTTAGCGGCAGGGAGCACCTACGAGCAGTACTTC. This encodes CASSLAAGSTYEQYF.

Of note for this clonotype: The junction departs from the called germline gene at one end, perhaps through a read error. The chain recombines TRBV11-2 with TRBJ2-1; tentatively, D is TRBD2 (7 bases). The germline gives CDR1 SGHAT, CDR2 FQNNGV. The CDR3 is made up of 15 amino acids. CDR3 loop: CTSSLEGGGIDEQFF. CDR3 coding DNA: TGTACCAGCAGCTTAGAAGGGGGAGGGATCGATGAGCAGTTCTTC.

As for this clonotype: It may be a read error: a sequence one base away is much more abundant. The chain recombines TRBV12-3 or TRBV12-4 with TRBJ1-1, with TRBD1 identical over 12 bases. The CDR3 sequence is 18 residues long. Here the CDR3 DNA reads TGTGCCCGCAGTTTCCTGGGGACGGTAGGGACAGGGGGCCTTTGGGCTTTCTTT. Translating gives CARSFLGTVGTGGLWAFF.

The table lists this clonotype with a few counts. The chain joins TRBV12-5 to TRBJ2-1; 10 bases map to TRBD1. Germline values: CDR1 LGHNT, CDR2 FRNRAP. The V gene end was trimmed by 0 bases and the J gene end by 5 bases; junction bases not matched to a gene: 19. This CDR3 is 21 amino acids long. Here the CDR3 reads CASGLVKGVGDRGQTHNEQFF. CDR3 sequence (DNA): TGTGCTAGTGGTTTGGTAAAGGGGGTTGGGGACAGGGGCCAGACCCACAATGAGCAGTTCTTC.

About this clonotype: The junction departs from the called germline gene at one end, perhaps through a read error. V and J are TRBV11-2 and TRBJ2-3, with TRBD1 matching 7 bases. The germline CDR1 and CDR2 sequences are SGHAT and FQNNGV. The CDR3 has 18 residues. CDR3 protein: CASSLRLGRGLSTDTEYF. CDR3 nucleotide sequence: TGTGCCAGCAGCTTAAGATTGGGCAGGGGGTTGTCGACAGATACGGAGTATTTT.

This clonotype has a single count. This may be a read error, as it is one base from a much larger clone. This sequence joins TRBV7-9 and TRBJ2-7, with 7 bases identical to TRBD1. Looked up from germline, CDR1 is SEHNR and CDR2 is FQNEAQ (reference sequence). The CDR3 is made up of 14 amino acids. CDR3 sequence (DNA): TGTGTCAGCAGCCTTGGACAGGAGCCCTACGAGCAGTACTTC. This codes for CVSSLGQEPYEQYF.

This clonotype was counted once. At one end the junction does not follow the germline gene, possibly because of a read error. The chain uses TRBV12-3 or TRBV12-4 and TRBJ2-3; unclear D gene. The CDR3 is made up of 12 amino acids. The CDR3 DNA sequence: TGTGCCAGCAGTTTTTCCCGAGATACGCGGTGTTTT. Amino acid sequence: CASSFSRDTRCF.

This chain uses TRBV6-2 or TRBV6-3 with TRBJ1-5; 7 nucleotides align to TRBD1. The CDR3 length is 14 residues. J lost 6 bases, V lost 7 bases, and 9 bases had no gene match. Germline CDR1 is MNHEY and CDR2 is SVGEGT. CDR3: CASNVQGVIQPQHF. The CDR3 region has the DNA TGTGCCAGCAATGTCCAGGGGGTTATTCAGCCCCAGCATTTT.

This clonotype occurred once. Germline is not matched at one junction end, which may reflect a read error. CDR3 bases: TGTGCAAGCAACTTGAGGCAGGAGGAATTCGGAAACACCATATATTTT. This sequence encodes CASNLRQEEFGNTIYF. The chain is built from TRBV5-6 and TRBJ1-3; no reliable D call. Germline V gene data show CDR1 as SGHDT and CDR2 as YYEEEE. The CDR3 is 16 amino acids.

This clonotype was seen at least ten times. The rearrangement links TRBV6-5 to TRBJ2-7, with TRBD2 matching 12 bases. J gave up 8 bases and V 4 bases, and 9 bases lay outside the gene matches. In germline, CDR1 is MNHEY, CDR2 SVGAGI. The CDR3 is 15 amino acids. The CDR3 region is CASSSSTSGRLKQYF. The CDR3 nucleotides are TGTGCCAGCAGTTCATCGACTAGCGGGAGACTGAAGCAGTACTTC.

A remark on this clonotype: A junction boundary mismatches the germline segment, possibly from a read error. The CDR3 DNA sequence: TGTGTCAGCAGCTTTGGACACAGCATAGATACGCAGTATTTT. Its translation is CVSSFGHSIDTQYF. The chain combines TRBV11-2 with TRBJ2-3, with D tentatively TRBD1 (5 bases). Per the germline V gene, CDR1 is SGHAT and CDR2 is FQNNGV. The length of the CDR3 is 14 residues. The entire variable domain, with the rest obtained from reference TRBV11-2 and TRBJ2-3, is as follows: EAGVAQSPRYKIIEKRQSVAFWCNPISGHATLYWYQQILGQGPKLLIQFQNNGVVDDSQLPKDRFSAERLKGVDSTLKIQPAKLEDSAVYLCVSSFGHSIDTQYFGPGTRLTVL.

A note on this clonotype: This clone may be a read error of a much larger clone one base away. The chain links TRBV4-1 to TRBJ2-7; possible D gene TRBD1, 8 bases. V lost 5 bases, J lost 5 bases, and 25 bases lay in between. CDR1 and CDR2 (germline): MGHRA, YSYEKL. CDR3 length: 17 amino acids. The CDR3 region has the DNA TGCGCCAGCAGCAAAAGGGGGGAGGGACAGGTGTCCAACGAGCAGTACTTC. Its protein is CASSKRGEGQVSNEQYF.

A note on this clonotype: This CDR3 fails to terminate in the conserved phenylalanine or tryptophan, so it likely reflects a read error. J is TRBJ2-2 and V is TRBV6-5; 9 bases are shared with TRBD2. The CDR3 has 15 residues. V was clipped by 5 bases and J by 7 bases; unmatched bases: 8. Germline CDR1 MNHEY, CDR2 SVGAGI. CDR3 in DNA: TGTGCCAGCAGTGAGGATGCGGGAGGGGGCGGGGAGCTGTTTGTT. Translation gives CASSEDAGGGGELFV.

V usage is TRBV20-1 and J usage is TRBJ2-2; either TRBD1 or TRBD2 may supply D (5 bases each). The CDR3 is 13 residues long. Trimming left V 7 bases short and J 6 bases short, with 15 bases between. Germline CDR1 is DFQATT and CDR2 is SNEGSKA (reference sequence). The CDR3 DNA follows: TGCAGTGGTTCGGGGACCCCAGCCGGGGAGCTGTTTTTT. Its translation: CSGSGTPAGELFF.